The clone carrying this T cell receptor beta chain came up once. TCRdb keeps only in-frame clones here, not all; method: immunoSEQ multiplex PCR. The sample contains tens of thousands of clones, 87% of which appear only once. The data are from a study of blood T cell repertoires in COVID-19. The sequenced sample consisted of peripheral blood. The source of this sequence is a woman in her fifties or sixties with COVID-19, enrolled during active disease.

The CDR3 nucleotides are TGCGCCAGCAGCCAGGAAAGGGGGCTTGTTAATGAAAAACTGTTTTTT. It is translated as CASSQERGLVNEKLFF. The chain couples TRBV4-1 to TRBJ1-4; the match to TRBD1 covers 7 bases. The CDR3 spans 16 residues. The trim removed 3 bases at V and 4 bases at J, leaving 8 bases unmatched. Germline CDR1 MGHRA, CDR2 YSYEKL.